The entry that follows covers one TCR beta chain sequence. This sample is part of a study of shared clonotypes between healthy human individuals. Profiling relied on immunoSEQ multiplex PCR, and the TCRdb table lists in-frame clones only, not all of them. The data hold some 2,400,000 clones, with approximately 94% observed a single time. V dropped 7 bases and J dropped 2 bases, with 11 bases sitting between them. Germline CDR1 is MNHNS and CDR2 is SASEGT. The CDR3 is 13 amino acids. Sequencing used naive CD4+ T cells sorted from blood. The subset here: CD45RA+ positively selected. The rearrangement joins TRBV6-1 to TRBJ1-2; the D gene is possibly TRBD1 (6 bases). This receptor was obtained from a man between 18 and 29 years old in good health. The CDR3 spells CASTVTGNYGYTF. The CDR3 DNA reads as TGTGCCAGCACCGTGACAGGAAACTATGGCTACACCTTC.